Sequencing of this T cell receptor beta chain was carried out in a study of cytotoxic CD8 clonotypes in ibrutinib-treated CLL. Depths of 1 in 200,000 to 1 in 1 million T cells were the sequencing target. Produced via immunoSEQ multiplex PCR; TCRdb's table is partial and in-frame only. The sample lists about 140,000 clones, 70% to 85% occurring once. Whole-study findings and limits: Different sampling times were used for sustained-remission and progressing patients.

To note about this clone: Antigen unknown.

V was pared by 6 bases and J by 4 bases, with 4 bases of the junction left unmatched. CDR1 and CDR2 (germline): KGHSH, LQKENI. The CDR3 runs to 14 residues. The sequence was collected from a human donor with chronic lymphocytic leukemia. The chain employs TRBV18 and TRBJ1-5; 9 bases line up with TRBD1. Sequencing used PBMCs, obtained after 12 months of ibrutinib treatment. The CDR3 is CASSPGTGNQPQHF. CDR3 nucleotides: TGTGCCAGCTCCCCCGGGACAGGGAATCAGCCCCAGCATTTT.